This T cell receptor (beta chain) emerged from a study of blood T cells in healthy people across ages. Combining a sample-barcoded 5' primer with a J-beta primer mix, a second PCR ran for 7 to 11 cycles. Template switching added a 12-random-nucleotide identifier to every cDNA molecule. TCRdb re-analysed the 5' RACE reads in MiXCR, keeping a single row per CDR3 protein. The sample lists 1.5 million to 2 million distinct CDR3 sequences; about 28% were seen once. There were healthy Caucasian individuals from Russia, aged roughly 6 to 95, serving as donors. V gave up 6 bases and J gave up 7 bases; unmatched junction bases: 10. The CDR3 spans 15 residues. From germline, CDR1 is SNHLY and CDR2 FYNNEI.

Sequencing was done on a sample of blood. The receptor was isolated from a woman between 25 and 40 years old in good health. The gene calls are TRBV2 and TRBJ1-5; 9 bases fit TRBD1. CDR3 nucleotide sequence: TGTGCCAGCAGCGTGGACAGGGGTCAGAAACAGCCCCAGCATTTT. This codes for CASSVDRGQKQPQHF.